This TCR beta chain was documented in a study of cytomegalovirus exposure and HLA in healthy donors (dated by TCRdb to 2016 to 2017). Regarding the study in general: An earlier analysis of several hundred of the donors reported roughly 270 Gb of sequence data and 100 million to 140 million unique TCR beta sequences from some 180 million T cells. An early release covering over 500 HLA-typed donors comprised around 300 gigabases of sequencing data and around 80 million unique TCR sequences. The T cell repertoires of some 700 subjects were profiled by immunosequencing and related to cytomegalovirus serostatus. Genome-wide SNP genotypes for about 55% of the 666 donors were used in a later genetic analysis, which treated that subset as a discovery cohort. The study combined high-throughput TCR immunosequencing, statistical association of individual TCRs with disease status, and machine learning to predict cytomegalovirus infection status. Typing coverage varied by locus: about 620-630 donors for A, B, C, DRB1 and DQB1; roughly 510 for DQA1; some 610 for DPA1; 450 to 480 for DPB1. Both class I and class II loci were covered by HLA typing, at four-digit resolution. Among about 400 genotyped donors of the cohort, an average of around 220,000 unique TCR beta nucleotide sequences was sequenced per donor, of which 15% to 20% were non-productive. Of the roughly 400 genotyped donors, over 70% fell in the genetic ancestry cluster associated with self-reported Caucasian donors. Rather than using new phenotypic data, the later analysis identified candidate immune exposures from TCR beta sequences and from how often those sequences occurred across donors. An earlier analysis of 500 to 750 of the donors applied high-throughput TCR beta sequencing to assess whether each TCR beta V gene segment acted as functional or pseudogenic. Because of strong linkage in the cohort, five DR-DQ haplotypes were treated as single units for association and clustering. A later analysis re-analyzed previously published TCR beta repertoires from roughly 630 donors and added high-resolution HLA genotyping to study TCR occurrence patterns. In addition to the first cohort of hundreds of subjects, a separate validation cohort of 120 different subjects was used. The study was designed to test whether signatures of past pathogen exposure could be identified by cataloging public T cell receptors. Donor age, sex, ethnicity and CMV serostatus were collected together with the repertoire data. All discovery cohort repertoires had been generated using a single sequencing platform.

General study outcomes and caveats: A later analysis reported that several top co-occurrence clusters appeared linked to parvovirus B19, influenza, CMV and Epstein-Barr virus. At a false discovery rate of 0.05, a later analysis linked approximately 18,000 TCR beta sequences to specific HLA alleles. Across donors, most TCR sequences were observed very rarely, whereas some public TCRs were present in many individuals. A cluster of highly shared sequence variants was judged likely to be a technical artifact of the sequencing pipeline. An association between a missense DCLRE1C variant and V-gene and J-gene trimming of TCR beta chains was found in a later genetic analysis and replicated in an independent cohort. Linkage disequilibrium might explain the correlated functional status among segregating V segments, but an unknown experimental factor could not be ruled out. Because HLA typing was missing for some donors at each locus, association tests included only the typed subset. Some IMGT-functional V segments, including TRBV6-2 and TRBV6-3, could not be distinguished by the 87-base-pair reads and were therefore excluded. In the study, approximately 150 TCR beta chains were listed as associated with cytomegalovirus. Presence/absence analyses assumed roughly uniform sequencing depth across donors, an assumption that may not hold. CMV serostatus was the only immune exposure information available for the cohort. A further reported finding was that TCR beta sequences accurately predicted the HLA-A and HLA-B alleles for most subjects in the first cohort. Most CMV-associated TCR beta chains appeared to be HLA-restricted in a later analysis, and the HLA associations seemed to be driven largely by CMV exposure. A later genetic analysis reported fewer N-insertions in productive TCRs among donors in an Asian-associated ancestry cluster than the roughly 620-donor mean. According to a later analysis, TCR association rates differed among HLA loci, with DRB1 alleles showing the most associated TCRs and HLA-C alleles showing the fewest. Because counts were too low, about 17 rarely observed V segments, including chromosome 9 orphons, were excluded from the earlier analysis of under 650 of the donors. An earlier analysis of approximately 530 of the donors showed that most TCR beta V segments appeared in productive rearrangements either about 87% or about 30% of the time, which broadly matched IMGT annotations. A later analysis found that HLA-associated TCR beta chains were more clonally expanded and had lower generation probabilities than equally common non-associated chains. This cohort had only TCR beta chains sequenced, and the lack of alpha or paired-chain data limited which features could be detected. The classifier was reported to diagnose cytomegalovirus status with high specificity and sensitivity in both the original and validation cohorts. According to the authors, the approach could potentially be generalized to other disease states and immunological phenotypes. In vitro tests confirmed that a few of the cytomegalovirus-associated TCR beta chains recognize cytomegalovirus antigens. Strong co-occurrence of HLA alleles, especially DR and DQ, made assigning TCR associations to individual alleles difficult.

The library was prepared using the immunoSEQ multiplex PCR assay. A mixture of 60 forward primers for TCR Vbeta segments and 13 reverse primers for TCR Jbeta segments was used in the multiplex PCR. The CDR3 region of rearranged TCR beta genes was amplified from genomic DNA with a multiplex PCR assay. On the Illumina HiSeq System, the amplified TCR beta libraries were sequenced as 87-base-pair reads. In the source study's methods: Across the 670 or so repertoires, a later analysis counted roughly 77 million unique TCR beta chains, 9.5 million to 13 million of which were shared by at least two donors. Raw reads were error-corrected and collapsed into unique sequences by a nearest-neighbor algorithm in which closely related sequences were merged to remove PCR and sequencing errors. Alignment of CDR3 sequences to IMGT reference sequences was used to assign V, D and J gene segments. For a sequence to be retained, at least a six-nucleotide match to both a V gene segment and a J gene segment was required. A rearrangement was called productive if the CDR3 had no stop codons and remained in frame with V and J, and every other rearrangement was called non-productive. CDR3 was defined according to IMGT convention as the region running from the second conserved V-encoded cysteine to the conserved J-encoded phenylalanine. The earlier analysis of approximately 590 of the donors excluded any sequence lacking an unambiguous match to a single V gene segment. An earlier analysis of several hundred of the donors called V segments functional above 56.7% productive rearrangements and segregating when the between-donor standard deviation exceeded 5%. A statistical classification framework was developed to diagnose cytomegalovirus status using the catalog of TCR beta chain sequences. In a later analysis, TCR nucleotide sequences were compared against IMGT/GENE-DB human TR gene sequences so that V and J genes could be assigned. The TCRdist pipeline was used in a later analysis to assign CDR3 sequences and most-parsimonious VDJ recombination scenarios. In a later analysis, each TCR beta chain was defined by its CDR3 amino acid sequence together with its V-gene family, and reads without a unique V-gene family were excluded. A later analysis removed 592 highly shared, low-generation-probability nucleotide sequences to deal with suspected cross-contamination and a sequencing artifact. A later analysis calculated a clonal expansion index for each public chain from normalized within-repertoire ranks of inferred template counts. Generation probabilities in a later analysis came from a VDJ recombination model fitted to out-of-frame rearrangements, and those results were checked against IGoR. In a later analysis, hypergeometric tests were used to score TCR-TCR, TCR-HLA and TCR-CMV co-occurrence, with a repertoire-size bias correction applied to TCR pairs. To estimate false discovery rates, a later analysis permuted the HLA or CMV assignments 20 times. In a later analysis, co-occurring TCRs were grouped using DBSCAN, with TCRdist sequence similarity added in when clustering inside HLA-allele-positive subsets. For co-occurrence clustering, repertoires with fewer than 30,000 or more than 120,000 public chains were excluded, along with five repertoires with anomalous nucleotide sharing. Drawn from immuneACCESS, this table holds only the in-frame rearrangements with V and J called that TCRdb kept. Clones are partly lost; checked studies trace under half to an unresolved V gene and leave the rest unexplained. V, J and clone size were drawn from that table, and D and trimming were deduced from the DNA. This sample comprises about 120,000 clones, over 65% of them detected only once. Together, the top ten hold more than 3.5% of the sample.

The cohort comprised fewer than 750 healthy bone marrow donors. All cohort members were sampled while nominally healthy, although unrecorded immune exposures were likely present. The donor tested CMV seropositive and was one of the 289 seropositive cohort members. Every donor gave a peripheral blood sample, and the peripheral blood mononuclear cells from that sample were used for TCR beta sequencing. The Qiagen DNeasy Blood Extraction Kit was used to extract genomic DNA from the blood cell samples. Regarding this clone: No cognate antigen has been identified for it. No base quality information exists; no much larger clone differs at one position.

There are 15 amino acids in the CDR3, from cysteine to phenylalanine inclusive. Of all the DNA, just the CDR3 is kept, 45 bases in frame from base 1. Ends trimmed: V by 8 bases, J by 9 bases; bases unmatched to a gene: 16. Taken from the germline V gene (reference sequence), the CDR1 and CDR2 loops are MNHEY and SMNVEV. This TCR was sampled from a man in his forties or fifties in good health and CMV-seropositive. Material: PBMCs. The chain is assembled from TRBV27 and TRBJ2-7; TRBD1 lines up with 10 middle nucleotides. The nucleotides are TGTGCCAGCGGCCGACAGGGGGCGGGGATCCAGGGGCAGTACTTC. This codes for CASGRQGAGIQGQYF.